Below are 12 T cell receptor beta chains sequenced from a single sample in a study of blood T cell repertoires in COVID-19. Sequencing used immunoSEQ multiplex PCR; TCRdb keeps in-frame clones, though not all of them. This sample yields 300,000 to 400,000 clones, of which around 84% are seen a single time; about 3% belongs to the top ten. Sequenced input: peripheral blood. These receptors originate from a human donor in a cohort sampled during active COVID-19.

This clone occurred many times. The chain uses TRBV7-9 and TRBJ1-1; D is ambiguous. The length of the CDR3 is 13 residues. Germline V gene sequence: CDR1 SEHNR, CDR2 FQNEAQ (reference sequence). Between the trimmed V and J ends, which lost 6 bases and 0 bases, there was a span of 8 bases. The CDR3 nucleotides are TGTGCCAGCAGAGCCACCATGAACACTGAAGCTTTCTTT. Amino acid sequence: CASRATMNTEAFF.

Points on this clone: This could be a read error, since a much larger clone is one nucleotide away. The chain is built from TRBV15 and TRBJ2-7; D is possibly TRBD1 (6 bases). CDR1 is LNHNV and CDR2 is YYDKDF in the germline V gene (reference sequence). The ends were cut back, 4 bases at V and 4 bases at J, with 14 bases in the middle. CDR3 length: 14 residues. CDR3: CATSIIRGDYEQYF. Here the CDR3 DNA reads TGTGCCACCAGCATTATCAGGGGTGATTACGAGCAGTACTTC. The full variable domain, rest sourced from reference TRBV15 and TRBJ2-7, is DAMVIQNPRYQVTQFGKPVTLSCSQTLNHNVMYWYQQKSSQAPKLLFHYYDKDFNNEADTPDNFQSRRPNTSFCFLDIRSPGLGDTAMYLCATSIIRGDYEQYFGPGTRLTVT.

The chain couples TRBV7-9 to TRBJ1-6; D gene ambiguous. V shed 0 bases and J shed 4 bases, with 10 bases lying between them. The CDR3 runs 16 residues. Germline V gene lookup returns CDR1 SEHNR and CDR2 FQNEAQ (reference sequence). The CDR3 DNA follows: TGTGCCAGCAGCTTAGCTCGAGAGTTTTATAATTCACCCCTCCACTTT. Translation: CASSLAREFYNSPLHF.

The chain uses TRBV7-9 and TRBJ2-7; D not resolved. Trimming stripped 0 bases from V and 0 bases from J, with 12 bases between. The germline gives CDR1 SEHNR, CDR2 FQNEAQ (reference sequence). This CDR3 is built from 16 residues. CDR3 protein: CASSLAILSSSYEQYF. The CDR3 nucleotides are TGTGCCAGCAGCTTAGCGATCCTTTCCAGCTCCTACGAGCAGTACTTC. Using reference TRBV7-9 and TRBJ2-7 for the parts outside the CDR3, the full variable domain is DTGVSQNPRHKITKRGQNVTFRCDPISEHNRLYWYRQTLGQGPEFLTYFQNEAQLEKSRLLSDRFSAERPKGSFSTLEIQRTEQGDSAMYLCASSLAILSSSYEQYFGPGTRLTVT.

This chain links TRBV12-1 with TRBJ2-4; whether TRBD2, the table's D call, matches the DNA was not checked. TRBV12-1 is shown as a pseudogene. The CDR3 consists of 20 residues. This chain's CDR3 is CASSHTTPGLAGGPGCIQYF. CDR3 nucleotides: TGTGCCAGCAGCCACACTACCCCGGGACTAGCGGGAGGGCCGGGCTGCATTCAGTACTTC.

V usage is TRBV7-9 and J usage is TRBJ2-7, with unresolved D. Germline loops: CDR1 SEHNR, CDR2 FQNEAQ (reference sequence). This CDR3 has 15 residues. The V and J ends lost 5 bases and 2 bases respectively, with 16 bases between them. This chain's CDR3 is CASSPLGLPAYEQYF. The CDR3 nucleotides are TGTGCCAGCAGCCCCCTAGGTTTGCCCGCCTACGAGCAGTACTTC.

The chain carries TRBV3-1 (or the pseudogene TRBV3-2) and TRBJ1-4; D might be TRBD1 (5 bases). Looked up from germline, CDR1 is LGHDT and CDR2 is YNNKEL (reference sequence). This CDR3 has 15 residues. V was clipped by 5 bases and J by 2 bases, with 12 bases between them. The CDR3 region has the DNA TGTGCCAGCAGCGATAGGGCAGGGACTAATGAAAAACTGTTTTTT. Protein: CASSDRAGTNEKLFF.

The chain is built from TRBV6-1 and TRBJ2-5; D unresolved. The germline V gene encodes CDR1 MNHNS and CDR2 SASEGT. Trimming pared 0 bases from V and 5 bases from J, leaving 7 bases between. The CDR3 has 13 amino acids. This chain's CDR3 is CASSEARRETQYF. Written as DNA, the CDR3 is TGTGCCAGCAGTGAAGCCCGGCGGGAGACCCAGTACTTC.

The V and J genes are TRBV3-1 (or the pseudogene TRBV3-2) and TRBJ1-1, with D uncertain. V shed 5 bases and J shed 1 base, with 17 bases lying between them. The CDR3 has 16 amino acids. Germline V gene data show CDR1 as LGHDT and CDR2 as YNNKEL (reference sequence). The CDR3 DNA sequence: TGTGCCAGCAGCAGGGCGGGAACCCAAGCGAACACTGAAGCTTTCTTT. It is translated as CASSRAGTQANTEAFF.

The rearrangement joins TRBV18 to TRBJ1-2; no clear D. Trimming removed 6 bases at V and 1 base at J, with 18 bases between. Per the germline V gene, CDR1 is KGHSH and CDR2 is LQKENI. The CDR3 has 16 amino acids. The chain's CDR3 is CASSIQARPHNYGYTF. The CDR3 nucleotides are TGTGCCAGCTCTATCCAGGCCCGCCCGCATAACTATGGCTACACCTTC.

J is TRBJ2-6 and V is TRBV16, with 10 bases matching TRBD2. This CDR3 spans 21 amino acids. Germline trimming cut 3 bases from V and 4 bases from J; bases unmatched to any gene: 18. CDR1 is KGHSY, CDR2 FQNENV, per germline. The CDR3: CASSHNRRPLAGVTGANVLTF. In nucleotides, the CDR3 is TGTGCCAGCAGCCACAATCGTCGTCCCCTAGCGGGAGTTACCGGGGCCAACGTCCTGACTTTC. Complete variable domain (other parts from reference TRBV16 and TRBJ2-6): GEEVAQTPKHLVRGEGQKAKLYCAPIKGHSYVFWYQQVLKNEFKFLISFQNENVFDETGMPKERFSAKCLPNSPCSLEIQATKLEDSAVYFCASSHNRRPLAGVTGANVLTFGAGSRLTVL.

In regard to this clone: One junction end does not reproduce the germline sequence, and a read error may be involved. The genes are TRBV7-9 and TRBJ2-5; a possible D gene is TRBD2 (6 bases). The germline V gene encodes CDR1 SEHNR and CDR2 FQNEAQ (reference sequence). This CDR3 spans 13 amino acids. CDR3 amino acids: CASSSTRNGGGHF. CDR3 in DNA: TGTGCCAGCAGCTCCACACGCAACGGGGGTGGCCACTTC.